This TCR beta chain was captured by sequencing in a study of early T cells in non-severe SARS-CoV-2 infection. At the level of the study: Sequencing used unsorted whole-blood bulk RNA, so chains lack pairing.

Individual cDNA molecules were tagged with unique molecular identifiers. From the 5' RACE reads, TCRdb called clonotypes with MiXCR, one entry per CDR3 protein. The table lists around 50,000 distinct CDR3 sequences, around 12% of them singletons. This CDR3 spans 13 amino acids. Germline CDR1 and CDR2: SGHTA and FQGTGA. Trimming shortened V by 2 bases and J by 4 bases, and 9 bases separated the two germline ends. Overall study results and limits: VDJdb-based annotation leaned toward anti-spike CD8 responses and missed private and CD4 specificities.

This clonotype occurred a few times. Its antigen is not known. The source of this sequence is an adult who was a healthcare worker with PCR-confirmed SARS-CoV-2 infection or an uninfected control (not recorded which). The gene calls are TRBV7-3 and TRBJ2-7; no definite D call. The sequenced sample was whole blood. Written as DNA, the CDR3 is TGTGCCAGCAGCTTACACCCCCCTTACGAGCAGTACTTC. This gives the protein CASSLHPPYEQYF.